Below are 12 T cell receptor beta chains sequenced from a single sample in a study of control samples from healthy donors and cancer patients. TCRdb keeps only in-frame clones here, not all; method: immunoSEQ multiplex PCR. The sample carries about 170,000 clones, around 93% recorded once. Source material: blood. These receptors were taken from an older woman in good health.

This clone occurred once. This CDR3 reads CASSTPGQKFYEQYF. CDR3 in DNA: TGCGCCAGCAGCACCCCGGGACAGAAGTTCTACGAGCAGTACTTC. The V call is TRBV5-1, the J call TRBJ2-7; 7 positions match TRBD1. The CDR3 is 15 amino acids. Trimming removed 4 bases from V and 3 bases from J; junction bases left unmatched: 10. The germline V gene encodes CDR1 SGHRS and CDR2 YFSETQ.

The V and J genes are TRBV12-3 or TRBV12-4 and TRBJ2-1; no definite D call. V lost 5 bases to trimming and J lost 9 bases, with 8 bases between them. This CDR3 spans 11 amino acids. DNA of the CDR3: TGTGCCAGCAGTGTCAGCTTTGAGCAGTTCTTC. Its protein is CASSVSFEQFF.

Details on this clone: Other DNA sequences in the same sample also yield this CDR3. This chain connects TRBV7-9 to TRBJ1-4; D remains ambiguous. Germline CDR1 SEHNR, CDR2 FQNEAQ (reference sequence). The CDR3 sequence is 16 residues long. V lost 1 base and J 0 bases, leaving 9 bases between the germline ends. CDR3 residues: CASSLGVGATNEKLFF. Here the CDR3 DNA reads TGTGCCAGCAGCTTAGGTGTGGGTGCAACTAATGAAAAACTGTTTTTT.

The sample holds one count of this clone. This sequence joins TRBV3-1 (or the pseudogene TRBV3-2) and TRBJ2-7; unclear D gene. The CDR3 consists of 18 residues. Trimming removed 1 base at V and 5 bases at J, with 24 bases between. Germline V CDR1 and CDR2: LGHDT, YNNKEL (reference sequence). The CDR3 loop reads CASSQGGRGCPTWNEQYF. The CDR3, as DNA: TGTGCCAGCAGCCAAGGAGGAAGAGGATGCCCGACGTGGAACGAGCAGTACTTC.

This clone was counted a single time. This rearrangement joins TRBV6-6 to TRBJ2-7, with D perhaps TRBD2 (5 bases). Germline V gene data show CDR1 as MNHNY and CDR2 as SVGAGI (reference sequence). The V and J ends lost 4 bases and 7 bases respectively, with 20 bases between them. CDR3 length equals 15 residues. The DNA of the CDR3 is TGTGCCAGCAGTTCCGATCATCCGGGGTCGGGGGAGCAGTACTTC. Amino acids: CASSSDHPGSGEQYF.

The chain joins TRBV18 to TRBJ2-7; possible D gene TRBD2, 5 bases. The CDR3 consists of 13 residues. Trimming pared 5 bases from V and 6 bases from J, leaving 14 bases between. Germline CDR1 and CDR2: KGHSH and LQKENI. In DNA, the CDR3 is TGTGCCAGCTCAATACGGGGAGTTGGCGAGCAGTACTTC. The encoded protein is CASSIRGVGEQYF.

The chain has TRBV18 and TRBJ2-1; D remains ambiguous. V lost 6 bases and J 1 base, leaving 10 bases between the germline ends. Germline V gene data show CDR1 as KGHSH and CDR2 as LQKENI. CDR3 length: 14 residues. The CDR3 region is CASSARASYNEQFF. CDR3 sequence (DNA): TGTGCCAGCTCCGCAAGGGCGTCCTACAATGAGCAGTTCTTC.

The CDR3 loop is CATGTSVPDEQFF. As DNA, the CDR3 is TGTGCCACCGGGACTAGCGTACCAGATGAGCAGTTCTTC. V is TRBV2 and J is TRBJ2-1; 10 nucleotides align to TRBD2. The germline gives CDR1 SNHLY, CDR2 FYNNEI. The CDR3 contains 13 residues. Trimming at V came to 10 bases and at J to 8 bases, leaving 8 bases not matched to a gene.

The chain has TRBV29-1 and TRBJ2-7; D remains unclear. CDR1 SQVTM and CDR2 ANQGSEA come from the germline V gene. The CDR3 runs to 13 residues. V lost 0 bases and J 2 bases, leaving 8 bases between the germline ends. The CDR3 protein is CSVEDKAAYEQYF. DNA for the CDR3: TGCAGCGTTGAAGATAAGGCTGCCTACGAGCAGTACTTC.

V and J are TRBV25-1 and TRBJ1-4; D is perhaps TRBD1 (5 bases). Looked up from germline, CDR1 is MGHDK and CDR2 is SYGVNS. This CDR3 has 15 amino acids. The V end was cut by 7 bases, the J end by 8 bases, with 20 bases between. DNA for the CDR3: TGTGCCAGCACCACCGCGGTAGGGGTTGGAGAAAAACTGTTTTTT. Its protein is CASTTAVGVGEKLFF.

The chain carries TRBV18 and TRBJ1-4; D perhaps matches TRBD1 (6 bases). The CDR3 spans 18 residues. Germline V gene data show CDR1 as KGHSH and CDR2 as LQKENI. Trimming removed 6 bases at V and 6 bases at J, with 26 bases between. CDR3 loop: CASSQNAVVGGPDEKLFF. DNA for the CDR3: TGTGCCAGCTCGCAAAACGCCGTGGTGGGGGGGCCTGATGAAAAACTGTTTTTT.

The J gene is TRBJ2-1, the V gene TRBV5-4; 14 bases match TRBD2. Germline assignment: CDR1 SGHNT and CDR2 YYREEE (reference sequence). This CDR3 contains 16 residues. The V segment lost 6 bases and the J segment 4 bases; nucleotides outside the gene matches: 6. The CDR3 DNA follows: TGTGCCAGCACCGGGACTAGCGGGGGTCGGTACAATGAGCAGTTCTTC. It codes for CASTGTSGGRYNEQFF.